The source of this T cell receptor beta chain is a study of patients and donors after allogeneic stem cell transplantation. MiXCR was run by TCRdb on the RT-PCR reads, yielding one entry per CDR3 protein. The repertoire holds 150,000 to 250,000 distinct CDR3 sequences, with 35% to 50% as singletons. Trimming removed 0 bases from V and 3 bases from J, with 15 bases in between. CDR1 is SGHRS and CDR2 is YFSETQ in the germline V gene. CDR3 length equals 16 residues. The sample holds a few counts of this clonotype. The rearrangement links TRBV5-1 to TRBJ1-2, with D hard to call. This clonotype was obtained from a human donor who was either an allogeneic HSCT recipient or a stem cell or donor lymphocyte infusion donor (not recorded which). It is not recorded whose cells these are; they may come from a transplant donor. The specimen was blood, either unsorted or a sorted T cell fraction (not recorded which). The CDR3 loop is CASSLEGPRQDYGYTF. Written as DNA, the CDR3 is TGCGCCAGCAGCTTGGAAGGGCCCAGGCAGGACTATGGCTACACCTTC.